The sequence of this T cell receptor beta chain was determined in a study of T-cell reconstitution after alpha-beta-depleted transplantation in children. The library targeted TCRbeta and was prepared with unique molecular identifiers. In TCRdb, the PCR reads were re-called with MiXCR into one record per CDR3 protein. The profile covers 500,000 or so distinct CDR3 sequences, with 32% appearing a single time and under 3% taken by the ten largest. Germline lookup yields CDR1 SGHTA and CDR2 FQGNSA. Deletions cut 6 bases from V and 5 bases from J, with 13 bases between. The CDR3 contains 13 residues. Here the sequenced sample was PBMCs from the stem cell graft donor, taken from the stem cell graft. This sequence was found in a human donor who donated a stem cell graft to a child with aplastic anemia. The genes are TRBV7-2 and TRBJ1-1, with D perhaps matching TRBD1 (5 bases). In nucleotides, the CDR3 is TGTGCCAGCAGACGTCCGGGACTAACTGAAGCTTTCTTT. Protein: CASRRPGLTEAFF.